One and the same sample provided the 14 T cell receptor beta chains below, sequenced in a study of T cells in Graves' hyperthyroidism and ophthalmopathy. TCR beta CDR3 region amplification was performed from RNA transcripts. Carried out on the TCR CDR3, a first-round RT-PCR used the HTBI primer set. TCRdb analysed the multiplex PCR reads with MiXCR anew, one entry per CDR3 protein. The sample lists 350,000 to 500,000 distinct CDR3 sequences, about an eighth occurring once. The sample was blood. Every receptor here comes from a woman between 18 and 29 years old with Graves' hyperthyroidism.

This clonotype has a count of ten or more. The chain is built from TRBV30 and TRBJ2-2, with a weak D call TRBD2 (6 bases). The length of the CDR3 is 15 residues. Germline CDR1 reads GTSNPN; CDR2 reads SVGIG (reference sequence). V shed 1 base and J shed 5 bases, with 14 bases lying between them. DNA of the CDR3: TGTGCCTGGAGTGATCCGGGAGAGGTTACCGGGGAGCTGTTTTTT. The encoded protein is CAWSDPGEVTGELFF.

About this clonotype itself: Its ends do not fully match the called genes, so a read error is possible. This sequence joins TRBV20-1 and TRBJ2-7; D not resolved. The CDR3 is 13 amino acids. Germline V gene sequence: CDR1 DFQATT, CDR2 SNEGSKA (reference sequence). The CDR3 coding sequence is TGCAGTGCTAGACAGCCAAACTCCTACGGGCAGTACTTC. It codes for CSARQPNSYGQYF.

A note on this clonotype: A much larger clone differs by one base, so this may be a read error. The rearrangement joins TRBV20-1 to TRBJ1-1, with 7 nucleotides matching TRBD1. Per germline, CDR1 DFQATT and CDR2 SNEGSKA (reference sequence). The CDR3 spans 13 residues. CDR3 sequence (DNA): TGCAGTGCTAGCCTGGGACAGAGACCTGAAGCTCTCTTT. This gives the protein CSASLGQRPEALF.

The rearrangement links TRBV5-5 to TRBJ1-4, with no clear D. Germline CDR1 is SGHKS and CDR2 is YYEKEE (reference sequence). Trimming removed 0 bases at V and 6 bases at J, with 12 bases between. The length of the CDR3 is 15 residues. CDR3 sequence (DNA): TGTGCCAGCAGCTTGGATCCCGTACCAGATGAAAAACTGTTTTTT. Translated, it gives CASSLDPVPDEKLFF.

In this sample, this clonotype turned up a few times. CDR3 region: CSARDWQDVKQPQHF. CDR3 coding DNA: TGCAGTGCTAGAGATTGGCAAGATGTTAAACAGCCCCAGCATTTT. V and J are TRBV20-1 and TRBJ1-5; D unclear. The CDR3 has 15 amino acids. CDR1 and CDR2 (germline): DFQATT, SNEGSKA (reference sequence). The V end was cut by 0 bases, the J end by 7 bases, with 16 bases between.

The chain has TRBV15 and TRBJ2-7; TRBD1 might be the D (6 bases). This CDR3 is 15 amino acids long. Trimming stripped 3 bases from V and 0 bases from J, with 12 bases between. Germline V gives CDR1 LNHNV, CDR2 YYDKDF (reference sequence). CDR3 residues: CATSSGTQSSYEQYF. The CDR3 bases are TGTGCCACCAGCAGCGGGACACAGAGCTCCTACGAGCAGTACTTC.

This clonotype was picked up many times. The genes are TRBV20-1 and TRBJ2-3; TRBD2 agrees at 7 bases. This CDR3 region has 18 residues. The V gene's germline CDR1 is DFQATT and CDR2 SNEGSKA (reference sequence). After removal of 0 bases from V and 2 bases from J, the junction contained 14 bases not matched to a gene. The chain's CDR3 is CSARDLSPRLAATDTQYF. DNA for the CDR3: TGCAGTGCTAGAGACTTATCACCTCGACTAGCCGCCACAGATACGCAGTATTTT.

Only a few counts were recorded for this clonotype. The chain joins TRBV20-1 to TRBJ2-1; D unresolved. CDR3 length: 15 amino acids. V was pared by 5 bases and J by 5 bases, with 19 bases between. Germline V gene lookup returns CDR1 DFQATT and CDR2 SNEGSKA (reference sequence). The CDR3, as DNA: TGCAGTGCTCCCCGCATCACCGACGGGCACAATGAGCAGTTCTTC. Its translation: CSAPRITDGHNEQFF.

The sample holds many counts of this clonotype. The V and J genes are TRBV6-1 and TRBJ2-3; 13 nucleotides match TRBD2. The CDR3 is 15 amino acids. J was trimmed by 8 bases and V by 6 bases; bases with no gene match: 8. CDR1 is MNHNS, CDR2 SASEGT, per germline. The DNA of the CDR3 is TGTGCCAGCAGACGGACTAGCGGGAGCTCAAGTACGCAGTATTTT. Its protein product is CASRRTSGSSSTQYF.

This clonotype was seen at least ten times. V usage is TRBV6-6 and J usage is TRBJ2-7; the D gene is possibly TRBD2 (5 bases). V was clipped by 2 bases and J by 0 bases, with 8 bases between them. CDR3 length: 14 residues. The V gene's germline CDR1 is MNHNY and CDR2 SVGAGI (reference sequence). The CDR3 loop reads CASSYHGVSYEQYF. CDR3 DNA: TGTGCCAGCAGTTACCACGGGGTCTCCTACGAGCAGTACTTC.

The chain links TRBV5-1 to TRBJ1-1; D gene unclear. The V gene's germline CDR1 is SGHRS and CDR2 YFSETQ. CDR3 length: 14 amino acids. V lost 0 bases and J 4 bases, leaving 10 bases between the germline ends. The CDR3, as DNA: TGCGCCAGCAGCTTGGCCTCCCGGGTCACTGAAGCTTTCTTT. It is translated as CASSLASRVTEAFF.

This clonotype was observed a few times. The chain recombines TRBV6-2 or TRBV6-3 with TRBJ2-7, with 7 positions matching TRBD2. Germline lookup yields CDR1 MNHEY and CDR2 SVGEGT. V lost 0 bases to trimming and J lost 6 bases; unmatched junction nucleotides: 5. This CDR3 comprises 14 residues. CDR3 nucleotide sequence: TGTGCCAGCAGTTACTCGAGGGAGGGTTCCGAGCAGTACTTC. Protein product: CASSYSREGSEQYF.

V and J are TRBV10-3 and TRBJ2-3; D remains ambiguous. The CDR3 sequence is 13 residues long. Germline CDR1 reads ENHRY; CDR2 reads SYGVKD. V lost 6 bases and J 0 bases, leaving 7 bases between the germline ends. The CDR3 region is CAISLTSTDTQYF. Written as DNA, the CDR3 is TGTGCCATCAGCCTCACTAGCACAGATACGCAGTATTTT.

The rearrangement links TRBV10-3 to TRBJ2-5, with unresolved D. Deletions cut 4 bases from V and 4 bases from J, with 10 bases between. Looked up from germline, CDR1 is ENHRY and CDR2 is SYGVKD. The length of the CDR3 is 13 residues. The CDR3 spells CAISGPSSETQYF. For the CDR3, the DNA is TGTGCCATCAGTGGGCCTTCTTCAGAGACCCAGTACTTC.